The sequence of this T cell receptor (beta chain) was determined in a study of post-analysis software for immune sequencing data (dated by TCRdb to between 2015 and 2016). With respect to the entire study: Recorded disease courses included relapsing-remitting, secondary progressive and progressive-relapsing multiple sclerosis, with some patients lacking subtype annotation. A subset of samples was prepared in parallel using single-end sample barcoding, then pooled and co-amplified after Illumina adapter ligation. Patient repertoires were compared against 10 to 12 previously published healthy control repertoires from donors aged 6 to 25 years. Beyond this particular receptor, the publication reports: Direct clustering with F measure revealed strong co-clustering of samples prepared in the same batch, which led to a batch-effect correction. The control group was slightly older than the multiple sclerosis patient group. Patients showed significantly higher frequencies than controls for five TRBV segments, among them TRBV5-6, TRBV5-1 and TRBV20-1. Normalized Chao1 diversity was significantly lower in multiple sclerosis patients than controls, suggesting substantial peripheral T-cell clonal expansion.

To demonstrate the VDJtools post-analysis software, the study profiled TCR beta repertoires from the peripheral blood of 13 young patients with multiple sclerosis. The multiple sclerosis patients were children and adolescents ranging in age from roughly 6 to 16 years. This clonotype was seen only a few times. Its antigen is unknown. Per-nucleotide qualities are absent, and no much larger clonotype sits a single base away. From the germline V gene, CDR1 is SGHTA and CDR2 is FQGNSA. The CDR3, cysteine through phenylalanine, is 15 amino acids long. Only CDR3 DNA is held: 45 bases, read in frame from base 1. At the junction V is shortened by 5 bases and J by 0 bases, with 10 bases in between. The library was obtained by PCR. TCRdb shows the sequencer as Illumina HiSeq 2500. To reduce PCR and sequencing biases, unique molecular identifiers were built into the TCR beta cDNA libraries. Every 1 to 10 million input T cells yielded roughly 500,000 cDNA molecules, meaning each molecule approximated one T cell. The patient libraries were prepared and sequenced with the same protocol used for the earlier healthy control dataset. Within a given batch, samples were prepared together, multiplexed and sequenced on the same HiSeq lane. The original methods were these. Raw barcoded reads were processed with MIGEC, discarding single-read molecular identifier groups before consensus assembly and CDR3 extraction. Clonotype tables were post-analysed with VDJtools, and diversity was normalized by down-sampling all datasets to the smallest sample size. To correct batch-related cross-sample contamination, repertoire overlap clustering matched CDR3 amino acid sequences but not nucleotide sequences. The raw public data were reprocessed by TCRdb itself: fastp quality trimming at Q25, MiXCR clonotype calling, in-frame beta chains only. CDR3 protein duplicates are merged, each entry listing the most common genes and DNA. The authors' filters were not applied to this entry. Here the sample has around 700,000 distinct CDR3 sequences; 55% to 70% occur a single time. The ten biggest clones cover about 10% of the sample.

Recombination linked TRBV7-2 to TRBJ1-4; the D segment cannot be called with confidence. The specimen sequenced was blood. The sequence was collected from a girl aged 2 to 10 with multiple sclerosis. CDR3 loop: CASSPYRTTNEKLFF. The DNA sequence reads TGTGCCAGCAGCCCATACAGAACAACTAATGAAAAACTGTTTTTT.